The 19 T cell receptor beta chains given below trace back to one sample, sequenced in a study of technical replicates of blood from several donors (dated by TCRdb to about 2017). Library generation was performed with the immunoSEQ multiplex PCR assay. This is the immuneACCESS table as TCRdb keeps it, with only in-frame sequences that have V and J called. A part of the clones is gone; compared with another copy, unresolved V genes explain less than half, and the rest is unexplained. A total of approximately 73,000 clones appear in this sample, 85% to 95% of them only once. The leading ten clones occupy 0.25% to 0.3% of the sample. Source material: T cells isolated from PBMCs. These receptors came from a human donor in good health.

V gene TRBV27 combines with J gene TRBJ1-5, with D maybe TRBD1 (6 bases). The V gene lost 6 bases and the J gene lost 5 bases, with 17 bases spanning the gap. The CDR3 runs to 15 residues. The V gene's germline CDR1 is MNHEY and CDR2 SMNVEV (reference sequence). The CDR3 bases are TGTGCCAGCAGCCCCTTAGGGGGATTGGATCAGCCCCAGCATTTT. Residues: CASSPLGGLDQPQHF.

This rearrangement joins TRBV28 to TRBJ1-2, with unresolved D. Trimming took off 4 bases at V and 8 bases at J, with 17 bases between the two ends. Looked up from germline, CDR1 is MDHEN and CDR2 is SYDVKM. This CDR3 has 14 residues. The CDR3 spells CASSYDLGSRGYTF. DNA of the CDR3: TGTGCCAGCAGTTACGATTTGGGTTCGAGGGGCTACACCTTC.

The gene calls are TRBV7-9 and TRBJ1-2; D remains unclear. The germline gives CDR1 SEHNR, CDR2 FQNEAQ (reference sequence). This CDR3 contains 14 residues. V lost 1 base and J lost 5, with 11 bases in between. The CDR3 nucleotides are TGTGCCAGCAGCTTAGAGGGCCCGGGGTATGGCTACACCTTC. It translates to CASSLEGPGYGYTF.

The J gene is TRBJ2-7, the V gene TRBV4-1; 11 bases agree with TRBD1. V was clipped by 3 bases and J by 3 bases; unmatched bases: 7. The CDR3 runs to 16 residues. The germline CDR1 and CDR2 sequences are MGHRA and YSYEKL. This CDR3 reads CASSHRPGQGVYEQYF. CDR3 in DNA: TGCGCCAGCAGCCATAGACCGGGACAGGGGGTCTACGAGCAGTACTTC.

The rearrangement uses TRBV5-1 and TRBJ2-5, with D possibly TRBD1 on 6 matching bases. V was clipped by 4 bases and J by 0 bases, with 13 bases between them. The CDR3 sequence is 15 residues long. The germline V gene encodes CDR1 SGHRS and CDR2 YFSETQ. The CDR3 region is CASSILQGNQETQYF. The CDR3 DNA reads TGCGCCAGCAGCATCCTACAGGGAAACCAAGAGACCCAGTACTTC.

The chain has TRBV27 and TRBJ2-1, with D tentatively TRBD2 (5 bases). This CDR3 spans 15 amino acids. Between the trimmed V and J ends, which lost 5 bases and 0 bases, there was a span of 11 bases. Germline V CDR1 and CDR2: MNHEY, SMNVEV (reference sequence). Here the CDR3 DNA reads TGTGCCAGCAGTGAAGCGGTTAGCTCCTACAATGAGCAGTTCTTC. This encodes CASSEAVSSYNEQFF.

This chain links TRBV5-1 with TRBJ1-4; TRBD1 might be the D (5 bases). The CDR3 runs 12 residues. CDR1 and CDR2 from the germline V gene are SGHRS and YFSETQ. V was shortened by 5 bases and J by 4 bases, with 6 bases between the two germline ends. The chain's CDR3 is CASRGDNEKLFF. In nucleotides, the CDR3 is TGCGCCAGCAGAGGGGATAATGAAAAACTGTTTTTT.

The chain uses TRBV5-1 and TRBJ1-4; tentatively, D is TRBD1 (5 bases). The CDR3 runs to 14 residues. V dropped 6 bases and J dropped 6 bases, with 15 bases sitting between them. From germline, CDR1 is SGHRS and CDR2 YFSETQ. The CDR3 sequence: CASKLTGDDEKLFF. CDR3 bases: TGCGCCAGCAAGCTGACGGGGGATGATGAAAAACTGTTTTTT.

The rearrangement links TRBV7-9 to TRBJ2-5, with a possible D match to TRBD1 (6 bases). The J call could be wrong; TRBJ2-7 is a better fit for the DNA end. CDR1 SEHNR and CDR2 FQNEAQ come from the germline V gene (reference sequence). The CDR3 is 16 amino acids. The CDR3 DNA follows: TGTGCCAGCAGCGAAAGTACAGGGATAGCAGGCTACGAGCAGTACTTC. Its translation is CASSESTGIAGYEQYF.

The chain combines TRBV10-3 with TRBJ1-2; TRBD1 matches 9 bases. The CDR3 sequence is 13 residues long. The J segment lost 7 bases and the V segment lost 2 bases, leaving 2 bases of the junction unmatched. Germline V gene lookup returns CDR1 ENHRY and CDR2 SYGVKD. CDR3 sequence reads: CAISERTGAGYTF. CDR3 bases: TGTGCCATCAGTGAGCGGACAGGGGCTGGCTACACCTTC.

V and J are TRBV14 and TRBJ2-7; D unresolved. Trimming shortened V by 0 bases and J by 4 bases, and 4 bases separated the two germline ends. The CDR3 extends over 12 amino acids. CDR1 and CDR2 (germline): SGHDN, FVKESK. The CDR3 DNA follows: TGTGCCAGCAGCCAAGATATTTACGAGCAGTACTTC. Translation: CASSQDIYEQYF.

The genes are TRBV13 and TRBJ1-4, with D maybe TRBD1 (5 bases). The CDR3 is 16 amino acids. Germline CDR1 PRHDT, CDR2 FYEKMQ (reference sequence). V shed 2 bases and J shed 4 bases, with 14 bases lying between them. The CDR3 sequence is CASSLIDRGGNEKLFF. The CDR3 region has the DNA TGTGCCAGCAGCTTAATTGATCGGGGGGGTAATGAAAAACTGTTTTTT.

CDR3 sequence: CASSWGLAGQETQYF. CDR3 nucleotides: TGTGCCAGCAGTTGGGGACTAGCGGGGCAAGAGACCCAGTACTTC. The rearrangement uses TRBV27 and TRBJ2-5; TRBD2 agrees at 13 bases. This CDR3 has 15 amino acids. CDR1 MNHEY and CDR2 SMNVEV come from the germline V gene (reference sequence). V dropped 4 bases and J dropped 2; count of bases not matched to a gene: 1.

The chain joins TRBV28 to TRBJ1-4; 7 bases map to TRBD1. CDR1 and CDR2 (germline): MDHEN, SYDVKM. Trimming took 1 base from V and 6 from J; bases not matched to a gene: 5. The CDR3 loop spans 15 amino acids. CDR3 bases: TGTGCCAGCAGTTTATTAACAGGGGCCGATGAAAAACTGTTTTTT. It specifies CASSLLTGADEKLFF.

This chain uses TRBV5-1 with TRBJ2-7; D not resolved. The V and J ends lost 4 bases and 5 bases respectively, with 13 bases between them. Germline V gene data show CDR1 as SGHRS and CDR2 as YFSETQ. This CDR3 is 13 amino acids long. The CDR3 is CASSRSRSHEQYF. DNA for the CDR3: TGCGCCAGCAGCCGTTCTAGGTCCCACGAGCAGTACTTC.

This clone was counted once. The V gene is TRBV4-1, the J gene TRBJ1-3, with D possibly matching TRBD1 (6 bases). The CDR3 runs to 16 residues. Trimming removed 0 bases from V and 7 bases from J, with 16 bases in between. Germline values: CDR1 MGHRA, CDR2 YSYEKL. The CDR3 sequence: CASSQDGQGRGNTIYF. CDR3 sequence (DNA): TGCGCCAGCAGCCAAGATGGGCAGGGGAGAGGGAACACCATATATTTT.

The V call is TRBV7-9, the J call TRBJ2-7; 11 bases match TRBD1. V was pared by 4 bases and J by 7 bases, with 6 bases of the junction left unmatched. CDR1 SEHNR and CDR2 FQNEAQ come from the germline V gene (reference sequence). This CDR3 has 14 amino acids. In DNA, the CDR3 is TGTGCCAGCAGCTCCGGGACAGGGGGTCGGGAGCAGTACTTC. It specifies CASSSGTGGREQYF.

CDR3 bases: TGTGCCAGCAGCAAGATGACAGGGGAAAGCAAAGAGACCCAGTACTTC. Translation gives CASSKMTGESKETQYF. The chain links TRBV21-1 to TRBJ2-5; the table's D gene call, TRBD1, was not cross checked with the DNA. TRBV21-1 is flagged as a pseudogene. The length of the CDR3 is 16 residues.

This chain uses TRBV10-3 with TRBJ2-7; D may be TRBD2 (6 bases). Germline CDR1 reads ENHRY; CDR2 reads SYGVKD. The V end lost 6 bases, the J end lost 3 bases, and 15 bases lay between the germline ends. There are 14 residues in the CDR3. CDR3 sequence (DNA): TGTGCCATCAGAAGCGCGGGGAGGAGCTACGAGCAGTACTTC. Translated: CAIRSAGRSYEQYF.